The sample holds a few counts of the clone carrying this TCR beta chain. Its cognate antigen is unknown. Germline lookup yields CDR1 SEHNR and CDR2 FQNEAQ (reference sequence). The CDR3 spans 16 residues. The V and J ends lost 5 bases and 3 bases, in that order; junction bases with no gene match: 10. This sample was included in a study of blood T cells in healthy people across ages. General observations from the study: It was the long-lived donors that had more naive CD4+ cells and higher diversity than aged donors. Per million T cells, the diversity of TCR beta decreased roughly linearly as age advanced.

Primers used in a second PCR of about 6 to 12 cycles were a sample-barcoded 5' primer and a J-beta primer mix. Through a template-switch adaptor with 12 random nucleotides, each cDNA molecule received a tag. TCRdb redid the calling of the 5' RACE reads with MiXCR, one entry per CDR3 protein. Of about 670,000 distinct CDR3 sequences detected, roughly half appear once; the ten largest clones hold roughly 13%. Isolation per sample recovered at least 6.5 million PBMCs. V gene TRBV7-9 combines with J gene TRBJ2-3; 8 bases line up with TRBD2. This receptor was obtained from an elderly woman in good health. Sequenced sample: blood. The CDR3 nucleotides read TGTGCCAGCAGCCCACAAATAGCGGGAAGAACAGATACGCAGTATTTT. It codes for CASSPQIAGRTDTQYF.